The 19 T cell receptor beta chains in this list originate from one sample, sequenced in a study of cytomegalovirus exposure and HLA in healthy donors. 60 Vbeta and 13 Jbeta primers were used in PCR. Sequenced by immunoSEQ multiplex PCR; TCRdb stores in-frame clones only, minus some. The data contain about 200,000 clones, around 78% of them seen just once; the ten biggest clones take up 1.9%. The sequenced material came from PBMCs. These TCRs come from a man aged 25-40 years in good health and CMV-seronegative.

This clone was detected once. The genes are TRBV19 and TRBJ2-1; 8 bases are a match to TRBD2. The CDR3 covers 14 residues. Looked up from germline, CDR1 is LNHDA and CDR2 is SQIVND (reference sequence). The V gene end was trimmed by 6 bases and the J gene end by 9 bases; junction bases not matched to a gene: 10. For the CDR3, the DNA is TGTGCCAGTAGCCCTCAGGCGGGAGGTTCTGAGCAGTTCTTC. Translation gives CASSPQAGGSEQFF.

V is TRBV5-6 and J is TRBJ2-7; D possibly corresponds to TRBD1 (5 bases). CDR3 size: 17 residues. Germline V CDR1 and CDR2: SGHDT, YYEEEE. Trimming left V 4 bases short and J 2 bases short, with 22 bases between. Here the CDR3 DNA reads TGTGCCAGCAGCCCGTTGGGGTCGGCAGGGAATACCTACGAGCAGTACTTC. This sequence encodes CASSPLGSAGNTYEQYF. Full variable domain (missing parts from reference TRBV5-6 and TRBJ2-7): DAGVTQSPTHLIKTRGQQVTLRCSPKSGHDTVSWYQQALGQGPQFIFQYYEEEERQRGNFPDRFSGHQFPNYSSELNVNALLLGDSALYLCASSPLGSAGNTYEQYFGPGTRLTVT.

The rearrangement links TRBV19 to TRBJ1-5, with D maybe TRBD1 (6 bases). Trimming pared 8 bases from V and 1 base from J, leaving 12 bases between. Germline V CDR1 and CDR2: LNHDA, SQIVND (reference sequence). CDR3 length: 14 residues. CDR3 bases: TGTGCCAGTTTACCGGGACACAGCAATCAGCCCCAGCATTTT. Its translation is CASLPGHSNQPQHF.

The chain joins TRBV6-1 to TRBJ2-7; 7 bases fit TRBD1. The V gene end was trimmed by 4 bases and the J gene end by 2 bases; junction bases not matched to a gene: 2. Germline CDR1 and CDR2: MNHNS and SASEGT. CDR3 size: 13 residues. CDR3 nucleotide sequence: TGTGCCAGCAGTGCGACAGGGACCTACGAGCAGTACTTC. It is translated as CASSATGTYEQYF.

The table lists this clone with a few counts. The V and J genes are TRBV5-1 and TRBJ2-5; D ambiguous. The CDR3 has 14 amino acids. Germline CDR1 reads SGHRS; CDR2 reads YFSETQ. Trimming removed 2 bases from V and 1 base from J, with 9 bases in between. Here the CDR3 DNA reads TGCGCCAGCAGCTTTTTCTACAGCCAAGAGACCCAGTACTTC. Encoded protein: CASSFFYSQETQYF.

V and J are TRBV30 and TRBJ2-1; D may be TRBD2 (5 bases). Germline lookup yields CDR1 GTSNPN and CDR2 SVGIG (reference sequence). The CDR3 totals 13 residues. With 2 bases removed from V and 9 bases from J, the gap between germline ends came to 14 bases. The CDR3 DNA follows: TGTGCCTGGAGTAGCTACGAGGGCGGTGAGCAGTTCTTC. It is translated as CAWSSYEGGEQFF.

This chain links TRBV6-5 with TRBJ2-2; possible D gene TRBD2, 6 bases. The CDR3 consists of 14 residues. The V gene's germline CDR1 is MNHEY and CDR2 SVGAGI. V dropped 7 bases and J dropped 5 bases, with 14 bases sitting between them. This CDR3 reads CASMTAGRTGELFF. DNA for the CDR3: TGTGCCAGCATGACTGCGGGACGTACCGGGGAGCTGTTTTTT.

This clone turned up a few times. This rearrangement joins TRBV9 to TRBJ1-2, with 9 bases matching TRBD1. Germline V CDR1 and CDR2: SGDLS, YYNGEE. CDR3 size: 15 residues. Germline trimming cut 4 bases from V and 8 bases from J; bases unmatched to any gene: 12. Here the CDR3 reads CASSKLDRGLGGYTF. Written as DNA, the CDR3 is TGTGCCAGCAGCAAACTGGACAGGGGTTTGGGAGGCTACACCTTC.

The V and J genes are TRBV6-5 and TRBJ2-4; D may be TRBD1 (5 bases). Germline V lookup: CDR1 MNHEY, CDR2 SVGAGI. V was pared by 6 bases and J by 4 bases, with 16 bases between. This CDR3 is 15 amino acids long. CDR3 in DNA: TGTGCCAGCAGCTCGCCCTTAAGGGGAAAAAACATTCAGTACTTC. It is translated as CASSSPLRGKNIQYF.

The CDR3 DNA sequence: TGTGCCAGCAGCCTTCGACAGGGAACTAATGAAAAACTGTTTTTT. Translating it yields CASSLRQGTNEKLFF. The V gene is TRBV11-2, the J gene TRBJ1-4; 7 nucleotides agree with TRBD1. This CDR3 is built from 15 residues. Germline lookup yields CDR1 SGHAT and CDR2 FQNNGV. The junction had 4 bases not matched to a gene; V was cut back by 5 bases and J by 1 base. The variable domain in full, completed from reference TRBV11-2 and TRBJ1-4, reads EAGVAQSPRYKIIEKRQSVAFWCNPISGHATLYWYQQILGQGPKLLIQFQNNGVVDDSQLPKDRFSAERLKGVDSTLKIQPAKLEDSAVYLCASSLRQGTNEKLFFGSGTQLSVL.

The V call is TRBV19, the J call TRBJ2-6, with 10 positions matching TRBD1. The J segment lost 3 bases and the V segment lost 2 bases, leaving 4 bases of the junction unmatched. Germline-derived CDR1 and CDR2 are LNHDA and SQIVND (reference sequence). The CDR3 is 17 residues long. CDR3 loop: CASSIRTGGYGANVLTF. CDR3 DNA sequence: TGTGCCAGTAGTATAAGGACAGGGGGTTATGGGGCCAACGTCCTGACTTTC.

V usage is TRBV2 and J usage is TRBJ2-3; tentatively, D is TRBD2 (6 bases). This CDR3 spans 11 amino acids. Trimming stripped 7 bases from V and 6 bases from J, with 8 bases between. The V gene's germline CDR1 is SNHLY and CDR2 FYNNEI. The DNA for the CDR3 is TGTGCCAGCAATGGGGGGGATACGCAGTATTTT. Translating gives CASNGGDTQYF.

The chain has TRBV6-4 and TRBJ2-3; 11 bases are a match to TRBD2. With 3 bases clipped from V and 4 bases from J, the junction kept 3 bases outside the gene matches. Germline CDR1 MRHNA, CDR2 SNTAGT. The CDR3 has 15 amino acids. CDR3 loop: CASSELAGDSDTQYF. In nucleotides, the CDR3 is TGTGCCAGCAGTGAACTAGCGGGAGATTCAGATACGCAGTATTTT.

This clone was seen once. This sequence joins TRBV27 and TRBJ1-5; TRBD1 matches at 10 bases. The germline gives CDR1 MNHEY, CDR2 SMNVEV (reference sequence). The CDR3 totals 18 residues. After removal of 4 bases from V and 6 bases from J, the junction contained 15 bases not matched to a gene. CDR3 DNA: TGTGCCAGCAGTTCACGTCCGGGACAGGGGTTGCGTGTTCAGCCCCAGCATTTT. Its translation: CASSSRPGQGLRVQPQHF.

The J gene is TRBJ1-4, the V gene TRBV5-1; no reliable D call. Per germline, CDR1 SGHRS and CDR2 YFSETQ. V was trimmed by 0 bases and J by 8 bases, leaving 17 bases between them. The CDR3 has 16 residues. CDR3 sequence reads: CASSLGLQPSKEKLFF. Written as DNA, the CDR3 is TGCGCCAGCAGCTTGGGCTTGCAGCCTAGTAAAGAAAAACTGTTTTTT.

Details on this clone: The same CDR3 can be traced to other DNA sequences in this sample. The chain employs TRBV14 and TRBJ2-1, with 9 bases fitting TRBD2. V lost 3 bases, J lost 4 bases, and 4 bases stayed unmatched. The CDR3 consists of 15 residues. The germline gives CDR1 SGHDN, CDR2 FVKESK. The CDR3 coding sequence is TGTGCCAGCAGCCAGCCGACTAGCGGATACAATGAGCAGTTCTTC. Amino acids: CASSQPTSGYNEQFF.

The CDR3 sequence: CASSLVLGLDYEQYF. DNA of the CDR3: TGTGCCAGCAGTTTAGTTTTGGGACTAGACTACGAGCAGTACTTC. The J gene is TRBJ2-7, the V gene TRBV28, with 8 bases that match TRBD2. V lost 2 bases and J lost 3; bases outside the gene matches: 6. CDR1 and CDR2 (germline): MDHEN, SYDVKM. The CDR3 has 15 amino acids.

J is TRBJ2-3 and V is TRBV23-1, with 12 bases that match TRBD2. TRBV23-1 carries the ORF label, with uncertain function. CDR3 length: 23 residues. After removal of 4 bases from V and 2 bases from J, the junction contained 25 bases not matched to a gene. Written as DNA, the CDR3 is TGCGCCAGCAGTCTCCCGGGTGGTCCGAGCCTGACTAGCGGGAGAGCTTTCACAGATACGCAGTATTTT. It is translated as CASSLPGGPSLTSGRAFTDTQYF.

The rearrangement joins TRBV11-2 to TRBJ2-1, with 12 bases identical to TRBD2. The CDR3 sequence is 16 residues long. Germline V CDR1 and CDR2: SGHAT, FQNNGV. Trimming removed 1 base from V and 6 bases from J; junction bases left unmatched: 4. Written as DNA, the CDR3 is TGTGCCAGCAGCTTAGTAACTAGCGGGAGGCTCAATGAGCAGTTCTTC. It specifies CASSLVTSGRLNEQFF.